These T cell receptor beta chains were read from a single sample in a study of neurological immune-mediated disorders. TCRdb re-derived calls from the 5' RACE reads in MiXCR, one entry per CDR3 protein. Among 50,000 or so distinct CDR3 sequences listed, 16% were seen once. Sequences were obtained from PBMCs. These receptors were obtained from a man aged 55-75 years in good health. Each CDR3 is given without its conserved first and last residue. The order of the fields is V gene, J gene, D gene, CDR3 protein. D genes are given only for firm matches.

v_gene: TRBV3-1; j_gene: TRBJ1-2; d_gene: .; CDR3aa: ASRQGPGDGYT
v_gene: TRBV20-1; j_gene: TRBJ1-1; d_gene: TRBD1; CDR3aa: SAPSGPAHQGGEAF
v_gene: TRBV11-3; j_gene: TRBJ2-3; d_gene: .; CDR3aa: ASSLGTSTDTQY
v_gene: TRBV5-1; j_gene: TRBJ2-2; d_gene: .; CDR3aa: ASRPRIQWNTGELF
v_gene: TRBV6-2/TRBV6-3; j_gene: TRBJ2-5; d_gene: .; CDR3aa: ASSYGETQY
v_gene: TRBV15; j_gene: TRBJ2-5; d_gene: .; CDR3aa: ATSRAWTPETQY
v_gene: TRBV5-8; j_gene: TRBJ2-1; d_gene: TRBD1; CDR3aa: ASSLGHRGKWNEQF
v_gene: TRBV3-1; j_gene: TRBJ1-2; d_gene: .; CDR3aa: ASSLQSYGYT
v_gene: TRBV12-3/TRBV12-4; j_gene: TRBJ2-7; d_gene: .; CDR3aa: ASSFRDTSPEQY
v_gene: TRBV20-1; j_gene: TRBJ1-2; d_gene: .; CDR3aa: SARDHRPRGNYGYT
v_gene: TRBV7-3; j_gene: TRBJ2-2; d_gene: TRBD2; CDR3aa: ASSTRTSGSAGELF
v_gene: TRBV5-5; j_gene: TRBJ2-2; d_gene: .; CDR3aa: ASSYPAARGDTGELF
v_gene: TRBV4-1; j_gene: TRBJ2-7; d_gene: .; CDR3aa: ASSRASSYEQY
v_gene: TRBV28; j_gene: TRBJ2-1; d_gene: TRBD1; CDR3aa: ASSSASGQGLSNEQF
v_gene: TRBV4-1; j_gene: TRBJ1-5; d_gene: .; CDR3aa: ASSQEGKGVGARNGPQH
v_gene: TRBV29-1; j_gene: TRBJ2-7; d_gene: TRBD2; CDR3aa: SVVVQLAAYEKY
v_gene: TRBV5-1; j_gene: TRBJ2-5; d_gene: .; CDR3aa: ASSLDLETQY
v_gene: TRBV5-1; j_gene: TRBJ2-1; d_gene: .; CDR3aa: ASSFYICSARVSHLGYNEQF
v_gene: TRBV6-6; j_gene: TRBJ2-1; d_gene: .; CDR3aa: ASAGLSSYNEQF
v_gene: TRBV6-5; j_gene: TRBJ2-2; d_gene: .; CDR3aa: ASSYSDTEELF
v_gene: TRBV29-1; j_gene: TRBJ1-1; d_gene: .; CDR3aa: SVGQLNTEAF
v_gene: TRBV9; j_gene: TRBJ1-6; d_gene: .; CDR3aa: ASSVAGSPLH
v_gene: TRBV11-3; j_gene: TRBJ1-1; d_gene: TRBD1; CDR3aa: ASSLGGQSEAF
v_gene: TRBV28; j_gene: TRBJ2-6; d_gene: .; CDR3aa: ASGAPGGAGANVLT
v_gene: TRBV10-3; j_gene: TRBJ1-4; d_gene: TRBD1; CDR3aa: AISRQGNEKLF
v_gene: TRBV7-8; j_gene: TRBJ2-6; d_gene: .; CDR3aa: ASSLAGRGSPPAGANVLT
v_gene: TRBV11-3; j_gene: TRBJ2-1; d_gene: .; CDR3aa: ASSPEGRGEQF
v_gene: TRBV20-1; j_gene: TRBJ2-1; d_gene: .; CDR3aa: SAYPGSGTNEQF
v_gene: TRBV20-1; j_gene: TRBJ2-3; d_gene: TRBD2; CDR3aa: SAKGLAGVGTDTQY
v_gene: TRBV3-1; j_gene: TRBJ2-1; d_gene: TRBD1; CDR3aa: ASSQVGGTGGRNEQF
v_gene: TRBV5-5; j_gene: TRBJ2-1; d_gene: .; CDR3aa: ASSHLRANEQF
v_gene: TRBV7-2; j_gene: TRBJ2-1; d_gene: .; CDR3aa: ASSLAPRSSYNEQF
v_gene: TRBV4-1; j_gene: TRBJ1-6; d_gene: TRBD1; CDR3aa: ASSQDSWTGASPLH
v_gene: TRBV12-3/TRBV12-4; j_gene: TRBJ2-1; d_gene: TRBD1; CDR3aa: ASRRTGFYNEQF
v_gene: TRBV18; j_gene: TRBJ2-1; d_gene: .; CDR3aa: ASSPGNEQF
v_gene: TRBV6-2/TRBV6-3; j_gene: TRBJ2-2; d_gene: .; CDR3aa: ASSYLPNTGELF
v_gene: TRBV5-1; j_gene: TRBJ2-6; d_gene: .; CDR3aa: ASSLGSGANVLT
v_gene: TRBV7-2; j_gene: TRBJ2-3; d_gene: TRBD2; CDR3aa: ASSSRGDFTDTQY
v_gene: TRBV20-1; j_gene: TRBJ2-3; d_gene: .; CDR3aa: SARDLGRGAQIRSTDTQY
v_gene: TRBV20-1; j_gene: TRBJ2-7; d_gene: .; CDR3aa: SASGLTPYDEQY